This T cell receptor beta chain originates from a study of blood T cells in healthy people across ages. Together with a sample-barcoded 5' primer, a J-beta primer mix was included in a second PCR lasting about 7 to 11 cycles. Each cDNA molecule was tagged by a template-switch adaptor with 12 random nucleotides. TCRdb processed the 5' RACE reads anew with MiXCR; each CDR3 protein has one entry. The sample carries fewer than 800,000 distinct CDR3 sequences, under 25% recorded once. This clonotype was observed a few times. Its antigen remains unidentified. Findings of the study overall: It was held that the diversity estimates obtained from one million T cells were underestimates. TCR beta diversity, measured per million T cells, fell in a roughly linear way with age.

Looked up from germline, CDR1 is LGHDT and CDR2 is YNNKEL (reference sequence). The ends lost 6 bases at V and 0 bases at J; junction bases unmatched: 4. The CDR3 is 15 residues long. Every donor contributed about 10 milliliters of peripheral blood by blood draw. Sequencing input: blood. The clonotype was recovered from a man in his 70s in good health. The V and J genes are TRBV3-1 and TRBJ2-1; 8 positions agree with TRBD2. CDR3 sequence reads: CASRVSGSSYNEQFF. The DNA for the CDR3 is TGTGCCAGCAGAGTCAGCGGGAGCTCCTACAATGAGCAGTTCTTC.